Sequencing of this T cell receptor (beta chain) was carried out in a study of shared clonotypes between healthy human individuals. Notes on the study in general: Since donors were few, the genetic and exposure-history diversity represented was limited. Measured sharing among donors was expected to vary with sequencing depth.

About 100 million PBMCs were counted before genomic DNA extraction. Deep was the level used in running the assay. Method: immunoSEQ multiplex PCR; TCRdb's copy keeps in-frame clones and lacks some. Among roughly 500,000 clones listed, roughly 77% were seen once. As concerns this clone: Its target is not known.

This CDR3 is 14 amino acids long. In germline, CDR1 is SGHRS, CDR2 YFSETQ. V lost 3 bases to trimming and J lost 7 bases, with 16 bases between them. The receptor comes from a woman between 35 and 50 years old in good health. Some clones in this sample may be carry-over from other donors' samples. Sequencing was performed on PBMCs. V and J are TRBV5-1 and TRBJ1-2; tentative D call: TRBD1 (6 bases). The chain's CDR3 is CASSSGTQGTGYTF. The CDR3 DNA sequence: TGCGCCAGCAGCTCCGGGACACAGGGAACTGGCTACACCTTC.